The TCR beta chain described here comes from a study of shared clonotypes between healthy human individuals. Study results and caveats: Among donors, sharing of clonotypes was expected to be affected by sequencing depth. The study generally estimated greater richness for naive than memory subsets.

Measured with immunoSEQ multiplex PCR; TCRdb has only the in-frame clones, and not every one. The sample contains approximately 2.4 million clones, 95% of which appear only once. The V gene's germline CDR1 is MDHEN and CDR2 SYDVKM. This CDR3 has 13 amino acids. Trimming took 9 bases from V and 0 from J, leaving 9 bases between them. This clone appeared once. As yet, its antigen is unknown. The chain combines TRBV28 with TRBJ1-3; D unresolved. The TCR sequence derives from a young man in good health. Sequenced: naive CD4+ T cells sorted from blood. The subset: CD45RA+ positively selected. The CDR3 DNA sequence: TGTGCCAGTGAGGAGCACTCTGGAAACACCATATATTTT. Its translation: CASEEHSGNTIYF.